This T cell receptor delta chain was recorded in a study of gamma delta lymphoproliferative disorders and STAT genes. TCRdb re-processed the multiplex PCR reads using CATT. This sample yields over a thousand delta-chain clones, of which more than 1.5% are seen a single time; roughly 45% belongs to the top ten. Genomic DNA from isolated PBMCs served as the sequencing template. As to this clone: TCRdb records a much larger clone's protein for this DNA, with a difference at residue 16 that likely arises from a read error; the protein given is the translation of the DNA. The same CDR3 can be traced to other DNA sequences in this sample.

The CDR3 runs 22 residues. V was pared by 6 bases and J by 0 bases, with 35 bases between. Germline V gene data show CDR1 as TSWWSYY and CDR2 as QGS. This receptor was obtained from a human donor in good health. J is TRDJ1 and V is TRDV1; D ambiguous. The specimen sequenced was blood. CDR3 protein: CALGALPRSSPRVTVHTDKLIF. The CDR3 DNA sequence: TGTGCTCTTGGAGCACTGCCTCGTTCGTCTCCCCGGGTGACTGTGCACACCGATAAACTCATCTTT.